This T cell receptor (beta chain) was identified during a study of fetal regulatory T cell absence and autoimmunity. Study background: Without clinical diabetes, IPEX patients showed exocrine pancreas autoimmunity.

The assay was run at survey level. Method: immunoSEQ multiplex PCR; TCRdb's copy keeps in-frame clones and lacks some. The data show about 95,000 clones, about three quarters seen once. The junction had 6 bases not matched to a gene; V was cut back by 1 base and J by 4 bases. The CDR3 extends over 16 amino acids. Germline CDR1 and CDR2: KGHSH and LQKENI. Sequenced input: pancreas tissue. V and J are TRBV18 and TRBJ2-1, with TRBD2 matching 8 bases. This sequence originates from a male donor with IPEX syndrome. In DNA form, the CDR3 reads TGTGCCAGCTCACCACTGGGACCGGGGGGGTACAATGAGCAGTTCTTC. Translating gives CASSPLGPGGYNEQFF.